A selection of T cell receptor beta chains follows, all from one sample in a study of T cell responses to AZD1222 COVID-19 vaccine. TCRdb keeps only in-frame clones here, not all; method: immunoSEQ multiplex PCR. Here the sample spans about 150,000 clones, about nine tenths being singletons. Material: peripheral blood, obtained on day 0 of AZD1222 vaccination. These receptors originate from an adult in good health. CDR3s include the opening cysteine and the closing phenylalanine or tryptophan. A D gene is named only where the DNA matches it firmly. Rows give clone size only sometimes, using once, few, many, or a class for an expanded clone.

D gene	clone size	J gene	V gene	CDR3 DNA	CDR3 protein
TRBD2	NA	TRBJ2-5	TRBV7-9	TGTGCCAGCAGCTTAGAATTTGGCGCTAGCGGCTATCAAGAGACCCAGTACTTC	CASSLEFGASGYQETQYF
TRBD2	NA	TRBJ2-1	TRBV19	TGTGCCAGTATAGGGCGGGAGGGCCAAAATGAGCAGTTCTTC	CASIGREGQNEQFF
TRBD1	NA	TRBJ1-5	TRBV6-5	TGTGCCAGCAGCGGAACCGGGACAGGAGGACAGCCCCAGCATTTT	CASSGTGTGGQPQHF
NA	NA	TRBJ1-1	TRBV27	TGTGCCAGCAGTTTAGGCGGTGGAAACACTGAAGCTTTCTTT	CASSLGGGNTEAFF
NA	NA	TRBJ1-1	TRBV28	TGTGCCAGCAGGGAGCCCGGACTCAACACTGAAGCTTTCTTT	CASREPGLNTEAFF
NA	once	TRBJ2-2	TRBV9	TGTGCCAGCAGCGTAGGGCGGAACACCGGGGAGCTGTTTTTT	CASSVGRNTGELFF
NA	NA	TRBJ2-1	TRBV7-3	TGTGCCAGCAGCCGTGATTTGGAAAATGAGCAGTTCTTC	CASSRDLENEQFF
TRBD1	NA	TRBJ1-2	TRBV6-2/TRBV6-3	TGTGCCAGCAGTACGGACAGGGCTCCGATTTTC	CASSTDRAPIF
NA	NA	TRBJ1-2	TRBV3-1/TRBV3-2	TGTGCCAGCAGCCAAGGCCAGTACTACTACACCTTC	CASSQGQYYYTF
TRBD1	NA	TRBJ1-5	TRBV6-4	TGTGCCAGCAGTGACGACAGGGAATACAATCAGCCCCAGCATTTT	CASSDDREYNQPQHF
NA	NA	TRBJ2-2	TRBV5-4	TGTGCCAGCAGCTCCGGGATCACCGGGGAGCTGTTTTTT	CASSSGITGELFF
NA	once	TRBJ2-5	TRBV28	TGTGCCAGCACCCGTATGGGAGGAGGCCCAGAGACCCAGTACTTC	CASTRMGGGPETQYF
TRBD2	NA	TRBJ2-3	TRBV20-1	TGCAGTGCTAGTGGGACTATAAACACAGATACGCAGTATTTT	CSASGTINTDTQYF
NA	NA	TRBJ1-5	TRBV5-6	TGTGCCAGCAGCTTATGGGGCTCCCTGCCCCAGCATTTT	CASSLWGSLPQHF
NA	NA	TRBJ1-1	TRBV6-2/TRBV6-3	TGTGCCAGCAGTTACTCCAGGGTGGGTGAAGCTTTCTTT	CASSYSRVGEAFF
NA	NA	TRBJ2-7	TRBV7-9	TGTGCCAGCAGCTCCACACTCACAGGAAAGACACTAATCTACGAGCAGTACTTC	CASSSTLTGKTLIYEQYF
NA	NA	TRBJ2-1	TRBV4-3	TGCGCCAGCAGCCAAGATCGCGGAAACTCCTACAATGAGCAGTTCTTC	CASSQDRGNSYNEQFF
TRBD1	NA	TRBJ1-1	TRBV28	TGTGCCAGCAGCCAAATTCGGGACAGGTACGTTGAAGCTTTCTTT	CASSQIRDRYVEAFF
NA	NA	TRBJ1-1	TRBV7-3	TGTGCCAGCAGCTTAGGGTCGAACACTGAAGCTTTCTTT	CASSLGSNTEAFF
TRBD1	NA	TRBJ2-7	TRBV20-1	TGCAGTGCTTGTGGACAGGGGGCAATCAACGAGCAGTACTTC	CSACGQGAINEQYF
TRBD2	NA	TRBJ2-1	TRBV28	TGTGCCAGCAGCCTTAGCGGGAGCGGCTACAATGAGCAGTTCTTC	CASSLSGSGYNEQFF
TRBD1	NA	TRBJ1-1	TRBV10-3	TGTGCCATCAGCGACGGACAGGGTAGCCCTTTTAAGGCTGAAGCTTTCTTT	CAISDGQGSPFKAEAFF
TRBD2	few	TRBJ2-5	TRBV5-1	TGCGCCAGCAGCGAACGCGGGAGTTGGGAGACCCAGTACTTC	CASSERGSWETQYF
NA	few	TRBJ2-4	TRBV2	TGTGCCAGCGGCCCCAAAAACATTCAGTACTTC	CASGPKNIQYF
NA	NA	TRBJ2-4	TRBV7-8	TGTGCCAGCAGCGCCGGGACACCAGCCAAAAACATTCAGTACTTC	CASSAGTPAKNIQYF
TRBD2	NA	TRBJ2-1	TRBV18	TGTGCCAGCTCACCCTTAGCGGGAGTTGAGCAGTTCTTC	CASSPLAGVEQFF
NA	NA	TRBJ2-1	TRBV7-7	TGTGCTAGCAGCCCAGACGGGGATGAGCAGTTCTTC	CASSPDGDEQFF
TRBD2	NA	TRBJ2-1	TRBV29-1	TGCAGCGTTGTCGAGCCGGGACTAGCGGGACCGGACTACAATGAGCAGTTCTTC	CSVVEPGLAGPDYNEQFF
NA	NA	TRBJ1-2	TRBV4-1	TGCGCCAGCAGCCAAGAACCCCAACTTTTCATTGGGGGCTACACCTTC	CASSQEPQLFIGGYTF
NA	NA	TRBJ1-2	TRBV2	TGTGCCAGCAAGGACCTTGGGTATGGCTACACCTTC	CASKDLGYGYTF
NA	NA	TRBJ2-6	TRBV7-6	TGTGCCAGCAGCCGAACCCAGGGAGCTGGGGCCAACGTCCTGACTTTC	CASSRTQGAGANVLTF
NA	NA	TRBJ2-6	TRBV4-2	TGTGCCAGCAGCCTCGTCGGGTACTCTGGGGCCAACGTCCTGACTTTC	CASSLVGYSGANVLTF
NA	NA	TRBJ2-1	TRBV5-3	TGTGCCAGAAGCTTGGGTGGACATGGAAGGTCAATGAAGCAGTTCTTC	CARSLGGHGRSMKQFF
NA	NA	TRBJ2-1	TRBV7-9	TGTGCCAGCAGCCTTCTTGAGGGTTCCTACAATGAGCAGTTCTTC	CASSLLEGSYNEQFF
NA	NA	TRBJ1-5	TRBV7-6	TGTGCCAGCAGCCTAGGGCCGGGCCGCAATCAGCCCCAGCATTTT	CASSLGPGRNQPQHF
TRBD2	NA	TRBJ2-7	TRBV7-7	TGTGCCAGCAGCTTAGGACTAGCGGGAGAGCAGTACTTC	CASSLGLAGEQYF
NA	NA	TRBJ2-5	TRBV28	TGTGCCAGCAATAACCCGATGGGCGAGACCCAGTACTTC	CASNNPMGETQYF
TRBD1	NA	TRBJ1-1	TRBV4-3	TGCGCCAGCAGCCCTGCAGGGGGTACTGAAGCTTTCTTT	CASSPAGGTEAFF
NA	NA	TRBJ2-7	TRBV28	TGTGCCAGCAGTCCTATTCCGGACAGAGAGCAGTACTTC	CASSPIPDREQYF
NA	NA	TRBJ2-3	TRBV19	TGTGCCAGTAGTGAGTCAGGGCCCGATACGCAGTATTTT	CASSESGPDTQYF
NA	NA	TRBJ2-7	TRBV4-3	TGCGCCAGCAGCCCGACTCGAACCTACGAGCAGTACTTC	CASSPTRTYEQYF
NA	NA	TRBJ1-4	TRBV6-6	TGTGCCAGCAGTTACTCGAGTAGTACTAATGAAAAACTGTTTTTT	CASSYSSSTNEKLFF
TRBD1	NA	TRBJ1-6	TRBV27	TGTGCCAGCAGGCACAGGGGGCAAAATTCACCCCTCCACTTT	CASRHRGQNSPLHF
TRBD2	NA	TRBJ2-1	TRBV18	TGTGCCAGCTCACAACTAGCGGGAGAGAGCTACAATGAGCAGTTCTTC	CASSQLAGESYNEQFF
NA	NA	TRBJ1-5	TRBV15	TGTGCCACCAGCAGAGGGGTTAGCGACCAGCATTTT	CATSRGVSDQHF
TRBD1	NA	TRBJ2-7	TRBV27	TGTGCCAGCAGTTTATTGGGACCGGGACAGGCATACGAGCAGTACTTC	CASSLLGPGQAYEQYF
NA	NA	TRBJ1-5	TRBV27	TGTGCCAGCAGTTTATCGTGGGGGAGCAATCAGCCCCAGCATTTT	CASSLSWGSNQPQHF
NA	NA	TRBJ1-5	TRBV15	TGTGCCACCAGCAGAGATCGGGACCAGCCCCAGCATTTT	CATSRDRDQPQHF
NA	NA	TRBJ1-1	TRBV19	TGTGCCACGACCGGTTTCTGGGCTGAAGCTTTCTTT	CATTGFWAEAFF
TRBD2	NA	TRBJ2-3	TRBV2	TGTGCCAGCAGGGGCGGGGGAAGCACAGATACGCAGTATTTT	CASRGGGSTDTQYF
TRBD2	NA	TRBJ2-7	TRBV6-2/TRBV6-3	TGTGCCAGCAGTTACCAGGTCCTCAGCGGGAGGGCCTACGAGCAGTACTTC	CASSYQVLSGRAYEQYF
NA	NA	TRBJ2-1	TRBV2	TGTGCCAGCGTACAGACTTCCTACAATGAGCAGTTCTTC	CASVQTSYNEQFF
NA	NA	TRBJ2-7	TRBV2	TGTGCCAGCAGTGTGCCAGGGGCCTACGAGCAGTACTTC	CASSVPGAYEQYF
NA	NA	TRBJ2-7	TRBV19	TGTGCCAGTAGTCCCATGATGAACCGCGGCAGGGGCGACGAGCAGTACTTC	CASSPMMNRGRGDEQYF